This T cell receptor beta chain is drawn from a study of blood T cell repertoires in COVID-19. About the research overall: T cells, B-cell-depleted T cells, or PBMCs provided the cDNA or gDNA that served as material.

The authors' processing: Amplification from reference gene primers served as the basis for estimated nucleated cell counts. The repertoire was sequenced with immunoSEQ multiplex PCR; TCRdb's copy has only in-frame clones and lacks some. V and J calls and clone size follow that table, whereas D and trimming were derived from the DNA. The sample records about 260,000 clones, around nine tenths being singletons. This clone has ten or more counts. The CDR3 consists of 14 residues. CDR1 and CDR2 (germline): MDHEN, SYDVKM. V was shortened by 6 bases and J by 4 bases, with 13 bases between the two germline ends.

V gene TRBV28 combines with J gene TRBJ1-3; D might be TRBD1 (5 bases). The TCR sequence derives from a man aged 25 to 40 with active or convalescent COVID-19. The specimen sequenced was peripheral blood. The CDR3 DNA reads as TGTGCCAGCAGCGGAGCGGGGCTGGGAAACACCATATATTTT. Residues: CASSGAGLGNTIYF.